A selection of T cell receptor beta chains follows, all from one sample in a study of blood T cell repertoires in COVID-19. Profiled with immunoSEQ multiplex PCR; TCRdb holds only in-frame clones, not every one. The data show about 150,000 clones, less than 95% seen once. The sequenced sample consisted of peripheral blood. All receptors derive from a man between 45 and 60 years old with acute or convalescent COVID-19. Each CDR3 is given with its conserved first and last residue. A D gene is named only where the DNA matches it firmly. Only some rows state a clone size, as once, few, many or a class for expanded clones.

CDR3: CATSRAQGENQPQHF; DNA: TGTGCCACCAGCAGAGCACAGGGTGAGAATCAGCCCCAGCATTTT; D: -; J: TRBJ1-5; size: -; V: TRBV15
CDR3: CASSPLLAGGEQYF; DNA: TGTGCCAGCAGCCCCCTACTAGCGGGAGGGGAACAGTACTTC; D: TRBD2; J: TRBJ2-7; size: -; V: TRBV3-1/TRBV3-2
CDR3: CASSDGDRDYGYTF; DNA: TGTGCCAGCAGCGACGGGGACAGGGATTATGGCTACACCTTC; D: TRBD1; J: TRBJ1-2; size: few; V: TRBV28
CDR3: CASVGQVYGYTF; DNA: TGCGCCAGCGTCGGACAGGTCTATGGCTACACCTTC; D: TRBD1; J: TRBJ1-2; size: -; V: TRBV4-1
CDR3: CASSPNRLQGGAGANVLTF; DNA: TGTGCTAGCAGCCCCAACCGACTCCAAGGGGGCGCGGGGGCCAACGTCCTGACTTTC; D: TRBD1; J: TRBJ2-6; size: -; V: TRBV7-7
CDR3: CASSPGTGITNEKLFF; DNA: TGTGCCAGCAGCCCGGGGACAGGAATAACTAATGAAAAACTGTTTTTT; D: TRBD1; J: TRBJ1-4; size: -; V: TRBV11-2
CDR3: CASRPWGGFSTDTQYF; DNA: TGTGCCAGCAGGCCCTGGGGCGGTTTTAGCACAGATACGCAGTATTTT; D: -; J: TRBJ2-3; size: -; V: TRBV5-4
CDR3: CASSLQGTSDTQYF; DNA: TGTGCCAGCAGTTTGCAGGGGACATCAGATACGCAGTATTTT; D: -; J: TRBJ2-3; size: -; V: TRBV28
CDR3: CASSIVVSGSTDTQYF; DNA: TGTGCCAGTAGTATAGTAGTCAGCGGGAGCACAGATACGCAGTATTTT; D: -; J: TRBJ2-3; size: -; V: TRBV19
CDR3: CASKESGPDNQPQHF; DNA: TGTGCCAGTAAGGAATCAGGGCCGGACAATCAGCCCCAGCATTTT; D: -; J: TRBJ1-5; size: -; V: TRBV19
CDR3: CASGSYSSYNEQFF; DNA: TGTGCCAGTGGCAGTTACAGCTCCTACAATGAGCAGTTCTTC; D: -; J: TRBJ2-1; size: -; V: TRBV19
CDR3: CASSSYSHYGYTF; DNA: TGTGCCAGCAGTTCATACAGCCACTATGGCTACACCTTC; D: -; J: TRBJ1-2; size: once; V: TRBV28
CDR3: CASSPGSSNQPQHF; DNA: TGTGCCAGCAGCCCCGGGTCTAGCAATCAGCCCCAGCATTTT; D: -; J: TRBJ1-5; size: -; V: TRBV7-2
CDR3: CSARRQGPHF; DNA: TGCAGTGCTAGGAGACAGGGTCCTCACTTC; D: TRBD1; J: TRBJ2-5; size: -; V: TRBV20-1
CDR3: CASSLGNSYGYTF; DNA: TGTGCCAGCAGCTTAGGGAACAGCTATGGCTACACCTTC; D: -; J: TRBJ1-2; size: -; V: TRBV7-8
CDR3: CASRAGQGLAYGYTF; DNA: TGCGCCAGCAGAGCTGGACAGGGCTTGGCGTATGGCTACACCTTC; D: TRBD1; J: TRBJ1-2; size: -; V: TRBV5-1
CDR3: CASSMGQGVRDTQYF; DNA: TGTGCCAGTAGTATGGGACAGGGGGTACGAGATACGCAGTATTTT; D: TRBD1; J: TRBJ2-3; size: -; V: TRBV19
CDR3: CASSQVGGRTGGTDTQYF; DNA: TGTGCCAGCAGCCAAGTGGGGGGCCGGACAGGGGGCACAGATACGCAGTATTTT; D: TRBD1; J: TRBJ2-3; size: -; V: TRBV4-2
CDR3: CASSPSGGRHTIYF; DNA: TGTGCCAGCAGCCCGTCGGGTGGGAGGCACACCATATATTTT; D: -; J: TRBJ1-3; size: few; V: TRBV3-1/TRBV3-2
CDR3: CASSRDREDEQFF; DNA: TGTGCCAGCAGTAGGGACAGGGAGGATGAGCAGTTCTTC; D: TRBD1; J: TRBJ2-1; size: -; V: TRBV12-3/TRBV12-4
CDR3: CASSPDRGSNQPQHF; DNA: TGTGCCAGCAGCCCGGACAGGGGTAGCAATCAGCCCCAGCATTTT; D: TRBD1; J: TRBJ1-5; size: -; V: TRBV2
CDR3: CASSLDSGSGYEQYF; DNA: TGTGCCAGCAGCCTCGATAGCGGGAGCGGCTACGAGCAGTACTTC; D: TRBD2; J: TRBJ2-7; size: -; V: TRBV5-4
CDR3: CSVVQGAGTGELFF; DNA: TGCAGCGTCGTACAGGGGGCGGGCACCGGGGAGCTGTTTTTT; D: TRBD1; J: TRBJ2-2; size: once; V: TRBV29-1
CDR3: CASSAQGRGDYGYTF; DNA: TGTGCCAGTAGTGCACAGGGCCGGGGAGACTATGGCTACACCTTC; D: -; J: TRBJ1-2; size: -; V: TRBV19
CDR3: CASSPRGIQNQPQHF; DNA: TGTGCCAGCAGTCCCAGGGGGATCCAAAATCAGCCCCAGCATTTT; D: TRBD1; J: TRBJ1-5; size: -; V: TRBV28
CDR3: CASSQLAGEVGEQYF; DNA: TGTGCCAGCTCACAACTAGCGGGAGAGGTGGGCGAGCAGTACTTC; D: TRBD2; J: TRBJ2-7; size: -; V: TRBV18
CDR3: CASSRTGGDISYNEQFF; DNA: TGTGCCAGCAGCCGGACAGGGGGGGACATTTCCTACAATGAGCAGTTCTTC; D: TRBD1; J: TRBJ2-1; size: -; V: TRBV7-3
CDR3: CASSLVGSGGRDEQFF; DNA: TGTGCCAGCAGCTTGGTCGGCTCTGGCGGGAGGGATGAGCAGTTCTTC; D: TRBD2; J: TRBJ2-1; size: -; V: TRBV5-4
CDR3: CASSPRGLAKNIQYF; DNA: TGTGCCAGCAGCCCCCGGGGATTAGCCAAAAACATTCAGTACTTC; D: -; J: TRBJ2-4; size: -; V: TRBV7-9
CDR3: CAWARGTEAFF; DNA: TGTGCCTGGGCCAGGGGGACTGAAGCTTTCTTT; D: TRBD1; J: TRBJ1-1; size: -; V: TRBV30
CDR3: CASSLTAGGGGNQPQHF; DNA: TGTGCCAGCAGCTTAACTGCAGGGGGAGGAGGCAATCAGCCCCAGCATTTT; D: TRBD1; J: TRBJ1-5; size: -; V: TRBV11-2
CDR3: CASSIREDYGYTF; DNA: TGTGCCAGCAGTATAAGGGAGGACTATGGCTACACCTTC; D: -; J: TRBJ1-2; size: once; V: TRBV6-5
CDR3: CASSPHRTVLDTQYF; DNA: TGTGCCAGCAGCCCTCACCGGACAGTACTGGATACGCAGTATTTT; D: -; J: TRBJ2-3; size: once; V: TRBV3-1/TRBV3-2
CDR3: CASSRGLAGSDTQYF; DNA: TGTGCCAGCAGCCGAGGACTAGCGGGCTCAGATACGCAGTATTTT; D: TRBD2; J: TRBJ2-3; size: -; V: TRBV14
CDR3: CASTLAGVNEQFF; DNA: TGTGCCAGCACACTAGCGGGGGTCAATGAGCAGTTCTTC; D: TRBD2; J: TRBJ2-1; size: -; V: TRBV12-3/TRBV12-4
CDR3: CAWSVPTARGRGNQPQHF; DNA: TGTGCCTGGAGTGTACCCACAGCCAGGGGCAGAGGCAATCAGCCCCAGCATTTT; D: -; J: TRBJ1-5; size: -; V: TRBV30